This T cell receptor (beta chain) was retrieved from a study of CD8 T cells in ankylosing spondylitis. Overall study results and limits: Among TCR beta sequences, a motif of 7 to 9 highly homologous variants appeared characteristic of ankylosing spondylitis blood. Some of the motif variants had earlier been found in reactive arthritis patients' fluid and blood. Significantly higher representation of disease-linked clones was reported for matched ankylosing spondylitis synovial fluid.

Quantitative 5'-RACE with molecular barcodes was used to make the TCR beta libraries. MiXCR, run by TCRdb on the 5' RACE reads, gives a single entry per CDR3 protein. The table has about 500,000 distinct CDR3 sequences, approximately 11% seen once; the top ten hold under 7.5%. This CDR3 region has 13 residues. Germline V gene sequence: CDR1 DFQATT, CDR2 SNEGSKA (reference sequence). The V and J ends lost 7 bases and 3 bases, in that order; junction bases with no gene match: 5. Of note for this clonotype: The antigen remains unidentified.

Input material: blood, either unsorted or a sorted T cell fraction (not recorded which). The rearrangement uses TRBV20-1 and TRBJ1-4; 7 bases map to TRBD1. This clonotype was sampled from a male donor with ankylosing spondylitis. The CDR3 sequence is CSVQTGPNEKLFF. The CDR3 DNA reads TGCAGTGTTCAGACAGGGCCTAATGAAAAACTGTTTTTT.